This record covers a single TCR beta chain. Its antigen is not identified. The data are from a study of cytomegalovirus exposure and HLA in healthy donors. Across the whole study: HLA-typed donors were the source of about 85 million unique TCRs, which an early data release held. Study-wide results and limits: Differences between HLA loci emerged in a later analysis of TCR association rates, with DRB1 most and HLA-C fewest. In all likelihood, a cluster of highly shared sequence variants was a sequencing artifact. Associated with cytomegalovirus, according to the listing, were 150 to 200 TCR beta chains.

The PCR was carried out with 60 Vbeta primers and 13 Jbeta primers. TCRdb's copy holds only in-frame clones and misses some; the assay was immunoSEQ multiplex PCR. The repertoire holds over 100,000 clones, 78% seen once, with 1.5% to 2% in the top ten. The sample was PBMCs. This TCR was recovered from a woman in her 40s in good health and CMV-seronegative.

CDR3 in amino acids: CASSQKGLLPGGYTF. The CDR3 region has the DNA TGCGCCAGCAGCCAAAAGGGACTTCTACCGGGTGGCTACACCTTC. This sequence joins TRBV4-1 and TRBJ1-2; tentatively, D is TRBD1 (5 bases). Germline V CDR1 and CDR2: MGHRA, YSYEKL. The CDR3 covers 15 residues. V dropped 2 bases and J dropped 7 bases, with 17 bases sitting between them.